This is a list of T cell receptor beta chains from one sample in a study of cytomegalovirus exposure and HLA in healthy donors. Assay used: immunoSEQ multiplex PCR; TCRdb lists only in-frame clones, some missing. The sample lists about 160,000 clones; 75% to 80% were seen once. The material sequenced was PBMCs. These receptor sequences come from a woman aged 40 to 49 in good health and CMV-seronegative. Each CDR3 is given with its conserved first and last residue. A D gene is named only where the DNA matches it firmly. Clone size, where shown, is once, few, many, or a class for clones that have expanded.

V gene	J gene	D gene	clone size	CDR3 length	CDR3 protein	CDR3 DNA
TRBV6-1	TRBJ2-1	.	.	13	CASGQPKGNEQFF	TGTGCCAGTGGACAACCCAAAGGCAATGAGCAGTTCTTC
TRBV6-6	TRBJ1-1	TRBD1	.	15	CASSSQGAVDTEAFF	TGTGCCAGCAGTTCTCAGGGGGCTGTGGATACTGAAGCTTTCTTT
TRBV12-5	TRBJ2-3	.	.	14	CASSSGLITDTQYF	TGTGCTAGCTCTTCGGGACTTATCACAGATACGCAGTATTTT
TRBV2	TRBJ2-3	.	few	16	CASSDVRRGPIDTQYF	TGTGCCAGCAGTGATGTGCGGCGGGGGCCGATAGATACGCAGTATTTT
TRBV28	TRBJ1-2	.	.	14	CASLGGVRDYGYTF	TGTGCCAGCTTAGGGGGGGTTCGCGACTATGGCTACACCTTC
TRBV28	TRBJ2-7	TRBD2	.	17	CASSIETSGGLAYEQYF	TGTGCCAGCAGTATAGAGACTAGCGGGGGACTTGCCTACGAGCAGTACTTC
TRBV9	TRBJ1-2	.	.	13	CASSGEDFYGYTF	TGTGCCAGCAGCGGAGAGGATTTCTATGGCTACACCTTC
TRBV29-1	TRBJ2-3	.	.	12	CSVEGGGDTQYF	TGCAGCGTTGAGGGGGGTGGCGATACGCAGTATTTT
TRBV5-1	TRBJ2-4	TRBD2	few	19	CASSLPAGGGVLAKNIQYF	TGCGCCAGCAGCCTCCCAGCGGGGGGCGGAGTACTAGCCAAAAACATTCAGTACTTC
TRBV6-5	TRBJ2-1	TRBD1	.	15	CASSYSNRGYNEQFF	TGTGCCAGCAGTTACTCGAACAGGGGATACAATGAGCAGTTCTTC
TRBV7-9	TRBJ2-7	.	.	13	CASSLSGRDEQYF	TGTGCCAGCAGCTTGTCGGGCAGGGACGAGCAGTACTTC
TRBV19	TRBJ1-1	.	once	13	CASKSPNIGEAFF	TGTGCCAGTAAATCCCCTAATATTGGTGAAGCTTTCTTT
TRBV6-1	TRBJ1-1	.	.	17	CASSVSGTSREDTEAFF	TGTGCCAGCAGTGTTTCTGGGACGAGCAGGGAGGACACTGAAGCTTTCTTT
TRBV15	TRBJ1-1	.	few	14	CATSKRTVNTEAFF	TGTGCCACCAGCAAAAGGACAGTGAACACTGAAGCTTTCTTT
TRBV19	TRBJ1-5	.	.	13	CASSISGKGPQHF	TGTGCCAGTAGTATTTCGGGGAAGGGGCCCCAGCATTTT
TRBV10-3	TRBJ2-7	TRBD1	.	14	CAAGGQDYSYEQYF	TGTGCCGCCGGGGGACAGGATTACTCCTACGAGCAGTACTTC
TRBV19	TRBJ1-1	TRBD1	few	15	CASSITPTGDTEAFF	TGTGCCAGTAGTATTACCCCCACAGGGGACACTGAAGCTTTCTTT
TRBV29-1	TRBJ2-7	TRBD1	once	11	CSVQGEYEQYF	TGCAGCGTGCAGGGGGAATACGAGCAGTACTTC
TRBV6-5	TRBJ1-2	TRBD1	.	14	CASSYTGTGGGYTF	TGTGCCAGCAGTTACACCGGGACAGGTGGTGGCTACACCTTC
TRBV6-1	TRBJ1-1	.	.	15	CASSEARLLTLEAFF	TGTGCCAGCAGTGAAGCGAGGCTGCTTACCCTTGAAGCTTTCTTT
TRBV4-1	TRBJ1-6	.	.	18	CASSQRRQDISYNSPLHF	TGCGCCAGCAGCCAACGGAGACAGGACATCTCCTATAATTCACCCCTCCACTTT
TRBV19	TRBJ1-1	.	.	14	CASSRREGNTEAFF	TGTGCCAGTAGTCGGAGGGAGGGGAACACTGAAGCTTTCTTT
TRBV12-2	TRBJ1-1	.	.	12	CASRQQGFEAFF	TGTGCAAGTCGCCAACAGGGTTTTGAAGCTTTCTTT
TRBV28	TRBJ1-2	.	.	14	CASSLQALDYGYTF	TGTGCCAGCAGTTTACAGGCGCTGGACTATGGCTACACCTTC
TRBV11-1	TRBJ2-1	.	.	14	CASSLSLQRDEQFF	TGTGCCAGCAGCTTAAGCCTCCAGCGTGATGAGCAGTTCTTC
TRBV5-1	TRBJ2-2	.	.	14	CASSLIPRGGELFF	TGCGCCAGCAGCTTGATCCCGAGAGGCGGGGAGCTGTTTTTT
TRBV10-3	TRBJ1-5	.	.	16	CAISESGGSRYQPQHF	TGTGCCATCAGTGAGTCCGGAGGTTCCAGATATCAGCCCCAGCATTTT
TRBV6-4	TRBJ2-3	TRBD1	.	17	CASSAYWDRGSTDTQYF	TGTGCCAGCAGTGCCTACTGGGACAGGGGGAGCACAGATACGCAGTATTTT
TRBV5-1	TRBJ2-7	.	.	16	CASSLAPVKGVYEQYF	TGCGCCAGCAGCTTGGCCCCCGTGAAGGGGGTCTACGAGCAGTACTTC
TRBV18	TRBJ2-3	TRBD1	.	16	CASSPLGTGITDTQYF	TGTGCCAGCTCACCCCTCGGGACAGGGATCACAGATACGCAGTATTTT
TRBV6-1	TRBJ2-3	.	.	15	CASSEGGPSTDTQYF	TGTGCCAGCAGTGAAGGGGGGCCCAGCACAGATACGCAGTATTTT
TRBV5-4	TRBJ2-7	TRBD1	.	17	CASSVGQGAGSPYEQYF	TGTGCCAGCAGCGTGGGACAGGGAGCCGGTAGCCCCTACGAGCAGTACTTC
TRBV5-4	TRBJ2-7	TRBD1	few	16	CASSLDRTGGSYEQYF	TGTGCCAGCAGCTTGGATCGGACAGGGGGCTCCTACGAGCAGTACTTC
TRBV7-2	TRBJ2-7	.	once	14	CASSSNAGSPEQYF	TGTGCCAGCAGCTCGAATGCCGGGAGCCCCGAGCAGTACTTC
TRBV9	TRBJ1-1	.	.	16	CASSVESGLGNTEAFF	TGTGCCAGCAGCGTAGAGTCAGGGCTGGGGAACACTGAAGCTTTCTTT
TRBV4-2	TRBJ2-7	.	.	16	CASSQDLRGSSYEQYF	TGTGCCAGCAGCCAAGATCTGCGGGGTAGCTCCTACGAGCAGTACTTC
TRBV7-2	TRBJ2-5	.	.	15	CASSPQGGAGETQYF	TGTGCCAGCAGCCCCCAAGGGGGGGCAGGTGAGACCCAGTACTTC
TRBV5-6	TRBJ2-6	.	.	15	CASSLRFSGANVLTF	TGTGCCAGCAGCTTGCGGTTCTCTGGGGCCAACGTCCTGACTTTC
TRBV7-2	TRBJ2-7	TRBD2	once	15	CASSLGTSPTYEQYF	TGTGCCAGCAGCCTCGGGACTAGCCCTACCTACGAGCAGTACTTC
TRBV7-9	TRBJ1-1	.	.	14	CASRDGHMNTEAFF	TGTGCCAGCAGAGATGGACATATGAACACTGAAGCTTTCTTT
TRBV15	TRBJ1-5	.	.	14	CATALGTGWQPQHF	TGTGCCACCGCACTGGGAACAGGGTGGCAGCCCCAGCATTTT
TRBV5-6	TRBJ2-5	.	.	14	CASSLEDSQETQYF	TGTGCCAGCAGCTTGGAGGACTCACAAGAGACCCAGTACTTC
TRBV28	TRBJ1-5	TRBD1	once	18	CASSSLVGGQGTYQPQHF	TGTGCCAGCAGTTCCCTAGTCGGCGGACAGGGGACGTATCAGCCCCAGCATTTT
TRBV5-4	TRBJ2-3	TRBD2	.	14	CASSVSGGQDTQYF	TGTGCCAGCAGCGTATCGGGGGGGCAAGATACGCAGTATTTT
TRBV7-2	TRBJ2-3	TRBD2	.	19	CASSLGLAGGYGEADTQYF	TGTGCCAGCAGCTTGGGTCTAGCGGGGGGGTACGGGGAGGCAGATACGCAGTATTTT
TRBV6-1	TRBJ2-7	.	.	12	CASSLTGREQYF	TGTGCCAGCAGTTTAACAGGGCGCGAGCAGTACTTC
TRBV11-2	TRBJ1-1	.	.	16	CASSPPRRTSNTEAFF	TGTGCCAGCAGTCCCCCGAGACGGACTTCCAACACTGAAGCTTTCTTT
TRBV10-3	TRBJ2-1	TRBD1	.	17	CAISDHTSGTGTNEQFF	TGTGCCATCAGTGACCATACCTCCGGGACAGGGACGAATGAGCAGTTCTTC
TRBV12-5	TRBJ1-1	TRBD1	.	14	CASGLTGGAAEAFF	TGTGCTAGTGGCCTAACAGGGGGCGCGGCTGAAGCTTTCTTT
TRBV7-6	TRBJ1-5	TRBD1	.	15	CASSPGTGGPQPQHF	TGTGCCAGCAGCCCGGGGACAGGGGGCCCCCAGCCCCAGCATTTT
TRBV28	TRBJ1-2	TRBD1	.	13	CASSLYRGVGYTF	TGTGCCAGCAGTTTATACAGGGGAGTTGGCTACACCTTC